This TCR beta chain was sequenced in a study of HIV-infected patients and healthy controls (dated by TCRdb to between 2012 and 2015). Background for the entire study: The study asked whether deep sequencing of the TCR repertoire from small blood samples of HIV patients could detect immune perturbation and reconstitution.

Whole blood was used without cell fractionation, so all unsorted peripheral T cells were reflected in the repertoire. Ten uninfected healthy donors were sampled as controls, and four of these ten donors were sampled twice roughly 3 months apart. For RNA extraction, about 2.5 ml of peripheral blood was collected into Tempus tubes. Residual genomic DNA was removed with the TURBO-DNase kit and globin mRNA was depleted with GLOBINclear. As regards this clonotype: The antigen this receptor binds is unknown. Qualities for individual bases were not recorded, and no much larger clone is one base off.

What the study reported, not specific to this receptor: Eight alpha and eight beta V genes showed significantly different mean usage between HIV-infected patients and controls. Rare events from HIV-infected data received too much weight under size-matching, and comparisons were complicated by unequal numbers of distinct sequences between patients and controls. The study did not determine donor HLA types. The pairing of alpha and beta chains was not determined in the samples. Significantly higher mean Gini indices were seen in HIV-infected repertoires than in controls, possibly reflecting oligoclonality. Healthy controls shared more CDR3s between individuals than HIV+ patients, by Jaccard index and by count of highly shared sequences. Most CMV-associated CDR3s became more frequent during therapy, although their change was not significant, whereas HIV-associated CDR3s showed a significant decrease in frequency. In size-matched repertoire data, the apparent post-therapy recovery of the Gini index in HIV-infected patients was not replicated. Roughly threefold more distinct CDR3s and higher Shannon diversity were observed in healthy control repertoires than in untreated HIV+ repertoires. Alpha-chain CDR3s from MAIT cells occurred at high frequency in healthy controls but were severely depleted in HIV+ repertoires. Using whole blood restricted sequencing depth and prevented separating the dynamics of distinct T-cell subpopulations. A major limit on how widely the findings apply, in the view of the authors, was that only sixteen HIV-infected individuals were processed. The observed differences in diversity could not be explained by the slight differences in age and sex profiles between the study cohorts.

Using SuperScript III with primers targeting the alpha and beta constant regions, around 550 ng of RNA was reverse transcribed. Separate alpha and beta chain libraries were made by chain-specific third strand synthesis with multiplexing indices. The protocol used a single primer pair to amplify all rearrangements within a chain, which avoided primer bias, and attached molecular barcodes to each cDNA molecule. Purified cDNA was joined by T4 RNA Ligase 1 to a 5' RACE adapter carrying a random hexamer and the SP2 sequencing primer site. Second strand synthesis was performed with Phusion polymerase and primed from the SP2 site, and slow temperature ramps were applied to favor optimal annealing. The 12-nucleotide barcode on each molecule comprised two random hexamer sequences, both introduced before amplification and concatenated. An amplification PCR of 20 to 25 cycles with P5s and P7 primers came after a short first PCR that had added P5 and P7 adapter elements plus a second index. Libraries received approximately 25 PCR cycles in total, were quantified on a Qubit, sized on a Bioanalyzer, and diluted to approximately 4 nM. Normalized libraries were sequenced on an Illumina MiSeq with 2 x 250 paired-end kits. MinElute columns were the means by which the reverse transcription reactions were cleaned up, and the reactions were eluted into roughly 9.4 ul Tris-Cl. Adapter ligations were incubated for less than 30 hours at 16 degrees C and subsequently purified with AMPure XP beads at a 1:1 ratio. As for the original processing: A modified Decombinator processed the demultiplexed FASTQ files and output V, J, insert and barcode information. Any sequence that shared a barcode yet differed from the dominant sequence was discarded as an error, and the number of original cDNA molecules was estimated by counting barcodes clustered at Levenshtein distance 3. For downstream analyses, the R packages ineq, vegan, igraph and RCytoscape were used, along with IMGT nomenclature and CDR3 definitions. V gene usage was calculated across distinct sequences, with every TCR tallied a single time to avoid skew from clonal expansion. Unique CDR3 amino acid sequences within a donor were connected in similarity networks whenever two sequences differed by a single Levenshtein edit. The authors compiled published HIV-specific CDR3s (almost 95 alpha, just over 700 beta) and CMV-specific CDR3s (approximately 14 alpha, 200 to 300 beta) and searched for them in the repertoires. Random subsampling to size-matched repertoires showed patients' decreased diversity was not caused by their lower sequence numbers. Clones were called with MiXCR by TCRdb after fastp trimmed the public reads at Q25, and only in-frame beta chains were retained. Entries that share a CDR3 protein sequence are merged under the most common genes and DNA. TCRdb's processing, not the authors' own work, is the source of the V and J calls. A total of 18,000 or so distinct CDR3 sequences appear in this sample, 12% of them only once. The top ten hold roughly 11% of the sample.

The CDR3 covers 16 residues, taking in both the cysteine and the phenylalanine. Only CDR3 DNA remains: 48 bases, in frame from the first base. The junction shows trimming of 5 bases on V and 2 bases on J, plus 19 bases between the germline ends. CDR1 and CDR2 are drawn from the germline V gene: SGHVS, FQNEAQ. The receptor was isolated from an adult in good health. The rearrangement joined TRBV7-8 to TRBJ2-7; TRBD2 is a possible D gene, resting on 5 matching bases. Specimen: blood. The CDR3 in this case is CASSPVVRVTPYEQYF. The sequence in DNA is TGTGCCAGCAGCCCGGTGGTGAGGGTAACGCCCTACGAGCAGTACTTC.